These T cell receptor beta chains were read from a single sample in a study of blood T cell repertoires in COVID-19. Method: immunoSEQ multiplex PCR; TCRdb's copy keeps in-frame clones and lacks some. The sample carries some 120,000 clones, around three quarters recorded once. Sequencing input: peripheral blood. The receptors were sampled from a human donor in a cohort sampled during active COVID-19. Both conserved end residues are trimmed from each CDR3. Each record gives: J gene, V gene, CDR3 protein.

>TRBJ2-6|TRBV5-4
ASGMGGVFSGANVLT
>TRBJ2-3|TRBV19
ASSNTGHLASTDTQY
>TRBJ1-4|TRBV6-5
ASSYQRATNEKLF
>TRBJ1-1|TRBV5-1
ASSSRTGHTEAF
>TRBJ2-3|TRBV6-4
ASSDSGGGATDTQY
>TRBJ1-1|TRBV7-9
ASSAGQGMNTEAF
>TRBJ1-6|TRBV27
ASSIRDTINSPLH
>TRBJ1-5|TRBV6-5
ASSKGALNNQPQH
>TRBJ2-1|TRBV21-1
ASSKGTGSYNEQF
>TRBJ1-1|TRBV7-9
ASSPRDRGKTSDTEAF
>TRBJ1-2|TRBV4-2
ASSQGQGLMYGYT
>TRBJ2-7|TRBV27
ASSPRSGGPSYEQY
>TRBJ2-2|TRBV9
ASSVVGDSGELF
>TRBJ2-7|TRBV5-5
ASSLEADSNTYEQY
>TRBJ1-1|TRBV4-2
ASSPVNLNTEAF
>TRBJ2-3|TRBV5-8
ASSAGGQGSTDTQY
>TRBJ1-3|TRBV10-2
ASRTTGGENTIY
>TRBJ2-4|TRBV7-9
ASTKPGTQNIQY
>TRBJ1-5|TRBV7-9
ASSLSPSNQPQH
>TRBJ2-7|TRBV10-3
AISESDRAPYEQY
>TRBJ2-1|TRBV27
ASSPIPPNYNEQF
>TRBJ1-2|TRBV24-1
ATSDPTEIYGYT
>TRBJ2-3|TRBV7-8
ASSRTTSYTQY
>TRBJ1-4|TRBV7-9
ASSLVGQFNEKLF
>TRBJ1-2|TRBV5-1
ASSIDSNYGYT
>TRBJ2-7|TRBV11-2
ASSLDERVAGVHEQY
>TRBJ1-5|TRBV30
AWSGAVGNQPQH
>TRBJ1-3|TRBV5-4
ASSQKRDTLRGNTIY
>TRBJ2-1|TRBV6-1
ASSVASGGAQYEQF
>TRBJ1-5|TRBV11-2
ASSLAISNQPQH
>TRBJ2-7|TRBV19
ATSFHLGGYEQY
>TRBJ2-1|TRBV19
ASSGGPYNEQF
>TRBJ2-2|TRBV27
ASTQGMNTGELF
>TRBJ2-4|TRBV28
ASSIRTGDLVAKNIQY
>TRBJ1-5|TRBV10-2
ASSESGAGYSNQPQH
>TRBJ1-3|TRBV11-2
ASSLVAGLGGNTIY
>TRBJ2-7|TRBV5-5
ASSLGSPSRAYEQY